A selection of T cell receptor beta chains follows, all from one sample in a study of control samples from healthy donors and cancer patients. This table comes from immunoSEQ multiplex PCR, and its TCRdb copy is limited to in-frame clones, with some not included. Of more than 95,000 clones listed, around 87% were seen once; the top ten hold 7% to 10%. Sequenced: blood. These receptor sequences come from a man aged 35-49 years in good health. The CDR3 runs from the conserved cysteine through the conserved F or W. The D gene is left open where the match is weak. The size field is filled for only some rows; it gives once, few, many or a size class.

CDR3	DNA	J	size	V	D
CASSYSYGYTF	TGTGCCAGCAGCTATTCCTATGGCTACACCTTC	TRBJ1-2	.	TRBV5-6	.
CASSPTSSYNEQFF	TGCGCCAGCAGCCCGACCAGCTCCTACAATGAGCAGTTCTTC	TRBJ2-1	.	TRBV4-1	.
CAGTKNDYGYTF	TGTGCCGGGACTAAAAACGACTATGGCTACACCTTC	TRBJ1-2	.	TRBV7-2	.
CASSPYRPGQGNIQYF	TGTGCCAGTAGTCCCTACCGACCGGGACAGGGAAACATTCAGTACTTC	TRBJ2-4	.	TRBV19	TRBD1
CASSYRGPRLNTEAFF	TGTGCCAGCAGTTACAGGGGACCCCGCCTGAACACTGAAGCTTTCTTT	TRBJ1-1	.	TRBV2	TRBD1
CASSEQAGNQPQHF	TGTGCCAGCAGTGAACAGGCTGGTAATCAGCCCCAGCATTTT	TRBJ1-5	.	TRBV6-1	.
CASSLDEVGEQYF	TGTGCCAGCAGCTTAGATGAAGTTGGCGAGCAGTACTTC	TRBJ2-7	.	TRBV7-6	.
CASSPDSSYNSPLHF	TGTGCCAGCAGCCCTGACAGCTCCTATAATTCACCCCTCCACTTT	TRBJ1-6	.	TRBV13	.
CASSLSFERGGLSGQYF	TGTGCCAGCAGCTTAAGTTTCGAGCGGGGGGGCCTTTCTGGCCAGTACTTC	TRBJ2-5	.	TRBV11-3	TRBD2
CASSRSIGYGYTF	TGTGCCAGCAGTCGCTCAATTGGCTATGGCTACACCTTC	TRBJ1-2	.	TRBV12-3/TRBV12-4	.
CASSATSDSAKNIQYF	TGTGCCAGCAGCGCTACTAGCGACTCGGCCAAAAACATTCAGTACTTC	TRBJ2-4	.	TRBV5-6	TRBD2
CAWRAPGQSFGGEQYF	TGTGCCTGGAGAGCTCCGGGACAGTCCTTCGGCGGGGAGCAGTACTTC	TRBJ2-7	.	TRBV30	TRBD1
CASSLAAGNIQYF	TGCGCCAGCAGCTTGGCGGCAGGGAACATTCAGTACTTC	TRBJ2-4	.	TRBV5-1	.
CASSPDLNWNEKLFF	TGTGCCAGCTCACCCGACCTTAACTGGAATGAAAAACTGTTTTTT	TRBJ1-4	once	TRBV18	.
CASSLNDHSSYEQYF	TGTGCCAGCAGCTTAAATGATCACAGCTCCTACGAGCAGTACTTC	TRBJ2-7	.	TRBV7-2	.
CASSRSTGRNSPLHF	TGTGCCAGCAGCCGCTCCACAGGGCGCAATTCACCCCTCCACTTT	TRBJ1-6	once	TRBV7-2	.
CASSLARQVDPRVDSGANVLTF	TGCGCCAGCAGCTTGGCCAGGCAAGTCGACCCCAGGGTGGATTCTGGGGCCAACGTCCTGACTTTC	TRBJ2-6	.	TRBV5-1	.
CTSSSRLVLYNEQFF	TGCACCAGCAGCTCCCGACTAGTTCTCTACAATGAGCAGTTCTTC	TRBJ2-1	.	TRBV1	.
CASGLTRTGSGGVSYEQYF	TGTGCTAGTGGTTTGACCCGGACAGGGAGCGGGGGTGTCTCCTACGAGCAGTACTTC	TRBJ2-7	.	TRBV12-5	.
CASSVAPGSRGNTIYF	TGTGCCAGCAGCGTAGCCCCAGGGTCCCGCGGAAACACCATATATTTT	TRBJ1-3	.	TRBV9	.